This T cell receptor beta chain was observed in a study of T-cell reconstitution after alpha-beta-depleted transplantation in children. It was with unique molecular identifiers that the TCRbeta library was prepared. TCRdb re-derived calls from the PCR reads in MiXCR, one entry per CDR3 protein. The table records 250,000 or so distinct CDR3 sequences, roughly 8.2% of them present only once. Deletions cut 0 bases from V and 8 bases from J, with 12 bases between. There are 14 residues in the CDR3. CDR1 is MNHEY and CDR2 is SVGAGI in the germline V gene. This clonotype was recorded at least ten times. The V and J genes are TRBV6-5 and TRBJ2-3, with D perhaps matching TRBD2 (5 bases). This specimen consisted of PBMCs, mostly from graft donor cells, obtained 180 days after TCRalphabeta/CD19-depleted stem cell transplant. The sequence was collected from a male patient under 18 who had a stem cell transplant for acute lymphoblastic leukemia, so the T cells may come from the graft donor. The CDR3: CASSYSATGITQYF. For the CDR3, the DNA is TGTGCCAGCAGTTACTCAGCCACGGGGATTACGCAGTATTTT.